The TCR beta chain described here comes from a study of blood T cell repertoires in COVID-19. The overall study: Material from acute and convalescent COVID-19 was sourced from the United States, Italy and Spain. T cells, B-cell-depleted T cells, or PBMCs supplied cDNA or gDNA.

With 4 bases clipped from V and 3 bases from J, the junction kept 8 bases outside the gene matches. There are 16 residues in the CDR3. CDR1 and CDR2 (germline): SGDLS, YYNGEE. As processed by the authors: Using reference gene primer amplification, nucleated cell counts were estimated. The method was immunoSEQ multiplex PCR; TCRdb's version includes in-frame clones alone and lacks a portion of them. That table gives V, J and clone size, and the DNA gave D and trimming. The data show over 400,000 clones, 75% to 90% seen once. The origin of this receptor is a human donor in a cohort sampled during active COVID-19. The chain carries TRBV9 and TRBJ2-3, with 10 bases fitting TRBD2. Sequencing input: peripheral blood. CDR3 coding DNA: TGTGCCAGCAGCCCCAGCGGGAGGGCTGGGACAGATACGCAGTATTTT. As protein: CASSPSGRAGTDTQYF.